This T cell receptor (beta chain) was sequenced during a study of shared clonotypes between healthy human individuals. The study's findings and limits: At large depth, rarefaction still showed sorted-subset sequencing to be incomplete. Naive subsets generally exceeded memory subsets in estimated richness. Clonotype sharing across a few donors was observed for 5% to 6.5% of naive CD4 clonotypes.

The CDR3 consists of 17 residues. In germline, CDR1 is LNHNV, CDR2 YYDKDF (reference sequence). With V trimmed by 0 bases and J by 5 bases, 7 bases remained unmatched. Donors had no recently reported acute infections or vaccinations and were HIV-negative. In this sample, this clone turned up once. Its specificity is not known. Only in-frame clones appear in the TCRdb table, and some are missing; sequencing was by immunoSEQ multiplex PCR. The table shows more than 500,000 clones, with more than 95% occurring only once. This receptor was obtained from a woman aged 25 to 45 in good health. This chain uses TRBV15 with TRBJ2-1, with 10 bases aligning to TRBD2. Material: naive CD4+ T cells sorted from blood. Subset in this sample: CD45RA+ positively selected. The chain's CDR3 is CATSRDYGLAGDNEQFF. Written as DNA, the CDR3 is TGTGCCACCAGCAGAGATTATGGGCTAGCGGGGGACAATGAGCAGTTCTTC.